One and the same sample provided the 19 T cell receptor beta chains below, sequenced in a study of T cell responses to AZD1222 COVID-19 vaccine. Sequenced by immunoSEQ multiplex PCR; TCRdb stores in-frame clones only, minus some. The repertoire consists of fewer than 150,000 clones, with around 89% occurring once and the leading ten covering approximately 3.4%. This specimen consisted of peripheral blood, obtained 28 days after the second AZD1222 dose. The receptors shown here come from an adult who received the AZD1222 COVID-19 vaccine.

The V gene is TRBV7-6, the J gene TRBJ2-5; TRBD2 matches at 12 bases. V lost 5 bases, J lost 1 base, and 11 bases stayed unmatched. CDR3 size: 18 residues. CDR1 and CDR2 (germline): SGHVS, FNYEAQ. The CDR3 DNA follows: TGTGCCAGCAGCCCGATGGTCCTAGCGGGAGGGCTCCAAGAGACCCAGTACTTC. Its protein is CASSPMVLAGGLQETQYF.

The CDR3 reads CSVDSPQGGYEQYF. The DNA of the CDR3 is TGCAGCGTTGATAGTCCACAGGGCGGGTACGAGCAGTACTTC. The rearrangement uses TRBV29-1 and TRBJ2-7, with D maybe TRBD1 (6 bases). The V gene's germline CDR1 is SQVTM and CDR2 ANQGSEA. Trimming pared 3 bases from V and 4 bases from J, leaving 16 bases between. The CDR3 totals 14 residues.

V and J are TRBV2 and TRBJ2-7; 9 bases line up with TRBD1. The CDR3 sequence is 15 residues long. The germline CDR1 and CDR2 sequences are SNHLY and FYNNEI. V lost 6 bases to trimming and J lost 0 bases; unmatched junction nucleotides: 6. Here the CDR3 reads CASSTGGLSSYEQYF. In DNA, the CDR3 is TGTGCCAGCAGCACAGGGGGCCTAAGCTCCTACGAGCAGTACTTC.

The CDR3 bases are TGCAGCGTTGGTGCACACGGAGAGACCCAGTACTTC. Its protein is CSVGAHGETQYF. The chain recombines TRBV29-1 with TRBJ2-5; D gene ambiguous. CDR3 length: 12 amino acids. V was pared by 4 bases and J by 4 bases, with 10 bases between. In germline, CDR1 is SQVTM, CDR2 ANQGSEA. The full variable domain, its missing parts supplied by reference TRBV29-1 and TRBJ2-5, is SAVISQKPSRDICQRGTSLTIQCQVDSQVTMMFWYRQQPGQSLTLIATANQGSEATYESGFVIDKFPISRPNLTFSTLTVSNMSPEDSSIYLCSVGAHGETQYFGPGTRLLVL.

The chain couples TRBV4-3 to TRBJ2-2, with 7 bases that match TRBD1. The CDR3 has 17 residues. V lost 0 bases to trimming and J lost 2 bases; unmatched junction nucleotides: 6. The V gene's germline CDR1 is LGHNA and CDR2 YSLEER. CDR3 nucleotide sequence: TGCGCCAGCAGCCAAGATCCGGGACAGTTTAACACCGGGGAGCTGTTTTTT. Protein product: CASSQDPGQFNTGELFF.

The chain combines TRBV4-3 with TRBJ2-1; TRBD2 is a possible D gene (5 bases). V was cut by 0 bases and J by 1 base, with 13 bases left in between. In germline, CDR1 is LGHNA, CDR2 YSLEER. The CDR3 consists of 17 residues. In DNA form, the CDR3 reads TGCGCCAGCAGCCAAGATTACGCCAGCGGATCCTACAATGAGCAGTTCTTC. It yields the protein CASSQDYASGSYNEQFF.

This clone was observed once. The rearrangement uses TRBV5-5 and TRBJ1-5; D not certain. CDR1 SGHKS and CDR2 YYEKEE come from the germline V gene (reference sequence). The CDR3 length is 14 residues. Trimming left V 4 bases short and J 4 bases short, with 12 bases between. This CDR3 is CASSQTTENQPQHF. DNA of the CDR3: TGTGCCAGCAGCCAGACTACGGAAAATCAGCCCCAGCATTTT. The complete variable domain, with remaining parts taken from reference TRBV5-5 and TRBJ1-5, reads DAGVTQSPTHLIKTRGQQVTLRCSPISGHKSVSWYQQVLGQGPQFIFQYYEKEERGRGNFPDRFSARQFPNYSSELNVNALLLGDSALYLCASSQTTENQPQHFGDGTRLSIL.

J is TRBJ1-4 and V is TRBV30; D possibly corresponds to TRBD1 (6 bases). V was shortened by 4 bases and J by 8 bases, with 17 bases between the two germline ends. Germline V CDR1 and CDR2: GTSNPN, SVGIG (reference sequence). This CDR3 region has 14 residues. The CDR3 nucleotides are TGTGCCTGGACCCCGCGGGGGCGTGAAGAAAAACTGTTTTTT. Translated, it gives CAWTPRGREEKLFF.

The chain employs TRBV6-5 and TRBJ1-4, with D possibly being TRBD1 (5 bases). The V end lost 8 bases, the J end lost 0 bases, and 13 bases lay between the germline ends. The CDR3 loop spans 15 amino acids. The germline V gene has CDR1 MNHEY and CDR2 SVGAGI. This CDR3 is CASAGTAATNEKLFF. The CDR3, as DNA: TGTGCCAGCGCCGGGACCGCCGCAACTAATGAAAAACTGTTTTTT.

In its sample, this clone was seen once. The genes are TRBV11-3 and TRBJ2-2; D unclear. CDR1 is SGHNT, CDR2 YENEEA, per germline. Between the trimmed V and J ends, which lost 6 bases and 1 base, there was a span of 9 bases. The CDR3 runs to 14 residues. The CDR3 is CASSLSRNTGELFF. CDR3 sequence (DNA): TGTGCCAGCAGTTTGTCGAGGAACACCGGGGAGCTGTTTTTT.

In nucleotides, the CDR3 is TGTGCCAGCAGTGGTGACGGGGATAATTCACCCCTCCACTTT. The encoded protein is CASSGDGDNSPLHF. The chain combines TRBV2 with TRBJ1-6; D is ambiguous. Germline V gives CDR1 SNHLY, CDR2 FYNNEI. The CDR3 contains 14 residues. Deletions cut 4 bases from V and 5 bases from J, with 9 bases between.

The J gene is TRBJ1-1, the V gene TRBV12-3 or TRBV12-4, with D hard to call. The CDR3 totals 12 residues. V was pared by 3 bases and J by 3 bases, with 5 bases between. This CDR3 reads CASSFLDTEAFF. The CDR3 DNA follows: TGTGCCAGCAGTTTTTTGGACACTGAAGCTTTCTTT.

CDR3 region: CASSLGAAGENEQFF. CDR3 in DNA: TGTGCCAGCAGCTTAGGAGCGGCCGGGGAGAATGAGCAGTTCTTC. The chain joins TRBV7-9 to TRBJ2-1; D may be TRBD2 (5 bases). The CDR3 sequence is 15 residues long. V dropped 1 base and J dropped 7 bases, with 14 bases sitting between them. The V gene's germline CDR1 is SEHNR and CDR2 FQNEAQ (reference sequence).

The chain combines TRBV11-2 with TRBJ2-7; 12 bases agree with TRBD1. This CDR3 is built from 15 residues. Per the germline V gene, CDR1 is SGHAT and CDR2 is FQNNGV. Trimming removed 5 bases from V and 5 bases from J; junction bases left unmatched: 7. DNA of the CDR3: TGTGCCAGCAGCCTAGGGACAGGGGGCGAGGACGAGCAGTACTTC. Its translation: CASSLGTGGEDEQYF.

This clone has just a few counts. V is TRBV19 and J is TRBJ1-5; 7 nucleotides agree with TRBD1. V shed 7 bases, J shed 5 bases, and the junction held 11 bases outside the gene matches. The CDR3 consists of 15 residues. Germline lookup yields CDR1 LNHDA and CDR2 SQIVND (reference sequence). The CDR3 DNA sequence: TGTGCCAGTAACGACCCAGGGGGGGGCTATCAGCCCCAGCATTTT. As protein: CASNDPGGGYQPQHF.

The rearrangement uses TRBV6-5 and TRBJ1-2, with no clear D. CDR1 and CDR2 from the germline V gene are MNHEY and SVGAGI. This CDR3 comprises 13 residues. With 7 bases removed from V and 8 bases from J, the gap between germline ends came to 17 bases. This CDR3 reads CASTRSGDGGYTF. In DNA form, the CDR3 reads TGTGCCAGCACCCGGAGCGGGGATGGGGGCTACACCTTC.

V gene TRBV6-2 or TRBV6-3 combines with J gene TRBJ1-1, with D hard to call. There are 16 residues in the CDR3. V shed 0 bases and J shed 1 base, with 12 bases lying between them. Germline V gene sequence: CDR1 MNHEY, CDR2 SVGEGT. CDR3: CASSYSIMEGNTEAFF. The DNA for the CDR3 is TGTGCCAGCAGTTACTCGATAATGGAGGGGAACACTGAAGCTTTCTTT.

The genes are TRBV6-5 and TRBJ2-3; D is possibly TRBD1 (6 bases). V was clipped by 0 bases and J by 0 bases, with 7 bases between them. Germline V gene sequence: CDR1 MNHEY, CDR2 SVGAGI. CDR3 length: 15 residues. The CDR3 nucleotides read TGTGCCAGCAGTTACTCGGGGGCTAGCACAGATACGCAGTATTTT. This encodes CASSYSGASTDTQYF.

CDR3 amino acids: CASSFEQKGYGYTF. CDR3 sequence (DNA): TGCGCCAGCAGCTTCGAACAAAAGGGCTATGGCTACACCTTC. The gene calls are TRBV5-1 and TRBJ1-2; D not certain. Germline loops: CDR1 SGHRS, CDR2 YFSETQ. The length of the CDR3 is 14 residues. V was clipped by 2 bases and J by 4 bases, with 12 bases between them.